What follows are 10 T cell receptor beta chains derived from one specimen sequenced in a study of blood T cell repertoires in COVID-19 (dated by TCRdb to between 2020 and 2021). The library was generated by the immunoSEQ multiplex PCR assay. TCRdb obtained this table from immuneACCESS and retained in-frame rearrangements with V and J assigned. These tables miss some clones; where compared with another copy, unresolved V genes account for less than half of the shortfall, and the remainder is unexplained. In this sample the table shows hundreds of thousands of clones, around 80% of which occur a single time. The ten largest clones represent 1.5% to 2% of the sample. Sequenced input: peripheral blood. These receptors were taken from a woman aged 80 or older with acute or convalescent COVID-19.

The chain employs TRBV24-1 and TRBJ2-7; 7 bases are a match to TRBD1. Trimming cost V 7 bases and J 7 bases; bases outside gene matches: 39. CDR1 is KGHDR, CDR2 SFDVKD, per germline. The CDR3 totals 23 residues. The CDR3, as DNA: TGTGCCACCAGCCAAACCCCATCACGTAACCCTTTCCGAACCACAGGACAGGCAATTGAGCAGTACTTC. This gives the protein CATSQTPSRNPFRTTGQAIEQYF.

The chain couples TRBV18 to TRBJ2-7; 7 nucleotides align to TRBD1. There are 14 residues in the CDR3. Looked up from germline, CDR1 is KGHSH and CDR2 is LQKENI. Trimming at V came to 4 bases and at J to 5 bases, leaving 8 bases not matched to a gene. The CDR3 DNA reads TGTGCCAGCTCACAAGACAGGGTTCGGGACGAGCAGTACTTC. Residues: CASSQDRVRDEQYF. The variable domain in full, with the rest retrieved from reference TRBV18 and TRBJ2-7, is NAGVMQNPRHLVRRRGQEARLRCSPMKGHSHVYWYRQLPEEGLKFMVYLQKENIIDESGMPKERFSAEFPKEGPSILRIQQVVRGDSAAYFCASSQDRVRDEQYFGPGTRLTVT.

In the case of this clone: Other nucleotide sequences in the sample specify the same CDR3. V and J are TRBV7-2 and TRBJ1-1, with 8 bases aligning to TRBD1. Germline V gene data show CDR1 as SGHTA and CDR2 as FQGNSA. The CDR3 loop spans 15 amino acids. Losses at the gene ends were 5 bases for V and 0 bases for J; bases not matched to a gene: 5. The CDR3 sequence is CASSPRTGMNTEAFF. The CDR3, as DNA: TGTGCCAGCAGCCCCCGGACAGGGATGAACACTGAAGCTTTCTTT.

V gene TRBV6-2 or TRBV6-3 combines with J gene TRBJ2-1, with D possibly being TRBD2 (6 bases). V was shortened by 5 bases and J by 1 base, with 15 bases between the two germline ends. The length of the CDR3 is 16 residues. The germline V gene has CDR1 MNHEY and CDR2 SVGEGT. The CDR3 DNA reads TGTGCCAGCAGTGACCCGGCCGCGGGGTCCTACAATGAGCAGTTCTTC. Translation: CASSDPAAGSYNEQFF.

The CDR3 DNA reads TGTGCCAGCAACGGACTAGCGGGGTTCACAGATACGCAGTATTTT. It yields the protein CASNGLAGFTDTQYF. The rearrangement joins TRBV2 to TRBJ2-3; TRBD2 aligns across 12 bases. This CDR3 comprises 15 residues. V lost 7 bases to trimming and J lost 2 bases; unmatched junction nucleotides: 4. Germline loops: CDR1 SNHLY, CDR2 FYNNEI.

V is TRBV7-2 and J is TRBJ2-7; 7 bases align to TRBD1. The CDR3 consists of 14 residues. J was trimmed by 3 bases and V by 5 bases; bases with no gene match: 7. Germline CDR1 and CDR2: SGHTA and FQGNSA. CDR3 loop: CASSPGTAGYEQYF. The CDR3 nucleotides read TGTGCCAGCAGCCCAGGGACAGCTGGCTACGAGCAGTACTTC. Using reference TRBV7-2 and TRBJ2-7 for the parts outside the CDR3, the full variable domain is GAGVSQSPSNKVTEKGKDVELRCDPISGHTALYWYRQSLGQGLEFLIYFQGNSAPDKSGLPSDRFSAERTGGSVSTLTIQRTQQEDSAVYLCASSPGTAGYEQYFGPGTRLTVT.

This clone appeared once. V gene TRBV6-5 combines with J gene TRBJ2-7; weak D call: TRBD2 (6 bases). This CDR3 region has 13 residues. The germline V gene encodes CDR1 MNHEY and CDR2 SVGAGI. Trimming stripped 3 bases from V and 3 bases from J, with 9 bases between. The chain's CDR3 is CASSYGGIYEQYF. The DNA of the CDR3 is TGTGCCAGCAGTTATGGAGGGATCTACGAGCAGTACTTC.

This sequence joins TRBV5-6 and TRBJ1-5; TRBD1 is a possible D gene (5 bases). This CDR3 is 16 amino acids long. Trimming stripped 0 bases from V and 5 bases from J, with 15 bases between. Germline CDR1 reads SGHDT; CDR2 reads YYEEEE. The CDR3 nucleotides read TGTGCCAGCAGCTTGGCCGGGCGGGGGAAGCATCAGCCCCAGCATTTT. It yields the protein CASSLAGRGKHQPQHF.

The chain links TRBV7-7 to TRBJ2-7; D is possibly TRBD2 (6 bases). V was cut by 5 bases and J by 2 bases, with 16 bases left in between. CDR1 and CDR2 (germline): SSHAT, FNYEAQ (reference sequence). The CDR3 has 15 amino acids. DNA of the CDR3: TGTGCCAGCAGCCGAGGCCCGACGGGGGCCTACGAGCAGTACTTC. It codes for CASSRGPTGAYEQYF. The full variable domain, its missing parts supplied by reference TRBV7-7 and TRBJ2-7, is GAGVSQSPRYKVTKRGQDVTLRCDPISSHATLYWYQQALGQGPEFLTYFNYEAQPDKSGLPSDRFSAERPEGSISTLTIQRTEQRDSAMYRCASSRGPTGAYEQYFGPGTRLTVT.

This clone was counted at least ten times. The chain is built from TRBV6-5 and TRBJ1-1; 9 bases are shared with TRBD1. Trimming at V came to 6 bases and at J to 6 bases, leaving 5 bases not matched to a gene. Per germline, CDR1 MNHEY and CDR2 SVGAGI. The CDR3 runs 13 residues. CDR3: CASRTTGGAEAFF. CDR3 nucleotides: TGTGCCAGCAGAACTACAGGGGGCGCTGAAGCTTTCTTT.